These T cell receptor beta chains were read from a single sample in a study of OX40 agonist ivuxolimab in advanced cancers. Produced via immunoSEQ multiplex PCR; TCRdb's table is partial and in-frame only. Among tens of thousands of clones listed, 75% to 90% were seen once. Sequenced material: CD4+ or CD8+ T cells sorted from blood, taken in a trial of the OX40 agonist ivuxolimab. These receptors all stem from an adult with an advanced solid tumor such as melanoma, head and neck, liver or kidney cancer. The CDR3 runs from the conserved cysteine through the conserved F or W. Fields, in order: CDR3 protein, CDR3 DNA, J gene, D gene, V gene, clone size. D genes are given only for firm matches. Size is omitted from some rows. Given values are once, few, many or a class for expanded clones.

CDR3aa: CASSPRDRPREQYF; CDR3nt: TGTGCCAGCAGCCCCCGGGACAGGCCTCGCGAGCAGTACTTC; j_gene: TRBJ2-7; d_gene: TRBD1; v_gene: TRBV4-2; abundance: -
CDR3aa: CASSVGDSNQPQHF; CDR3nt: TGTGCCAGCAGTGTGGGGGATAGCAATCAGCCCCAGCATTTT; j_gene: TRBJ1-5; d_gene: -; v_gene: TRBV6-1; abundance: -
CDR3aa: CATRLLGGNTIYF; CDR3nt: TGTGCCACCCGACTCCTGGGGGGAAACACCATATATTTT; j_gene: TRBJ1-3; d_gene: -; v_gene: TRBV15; abundance: few
CDR3aa: CASSWTSGRTAEQYF; CDR3nt: TGTGCCAGCAGTTGGACTAGCGGGAGAACGGCCGAGCAGTACTTC; j_gene: TRBJ2-7; d_gene: TRBD2; v_gene: TRBV11-2; abundance: -
CDR3aa: CASSFKREASTNEQFF; CDR3nt: TGTGCCAGCAGCTTTAAGCGGGAGGCTTCTACAAACGAGCAGTTCTTC; j_gene: TRBJ2-1; d_gene: TRBD2; v_gene: TRBV5-4; abundance: -
CDR3aa: CASSPRGLSTEAFF; CDR3nt: TGTGCCAGCTCACCCAGGGGTTTGAGCACTGAAGCTTTCTTT; j_gene: TRBJ1-1; d_gene: -; v_gene: TRBV18; abundance: -
CDR3aa: CASSLVTGLEYEQYF; CDR3nt: TGCGCCAGCAGCTTGGTTACAGGGTTGGAGTACGAGCAGTACTTC; j_gene: TRBJ2-7; d_gene: -; v_gene: TRBV5-1; abundance: -
CDR3aa: CASSLFEVETQYF; CDR3nt: TGCGCCAGCAGCTTGTTTGAGGTTGAGACCCAGTACTTC; j_gene: TRBJ2-5; d_gene: -; v_gene: TRBV5-1; abundance: once
CDR3aa: CASSEGQGGFYGYTF; CDR3nt: TGTGCCAGCAGCGAGGGACAGGGAGGGTTTTATGGCTACACCTTC; j_gene: TRBJ1-2; d_gene: TRBD1; v_gene: TRBV7-2; abundance: -
CDR3aa: CASSADGQGLWETQYF; CDR3nt: TGTGCCAGCAGCGCCGACGGACAGGGGTTATGGGAGACCCAGTACTTC; j_gene: TRBJ2-5; d_gene: TRBD1; v_gene: TRBV5-8; abundance: -
CDR3aa: CASSYYRVDYGYTF; CDR3nt: TGTGCCAGCAGTTACTACAGGGTAGACTATGGCTACACCTTC; j_gene: TRBJ1-2; d_gene: -; v_gene: TRBV6-6; abundance: -
CDR3aa: CAILLAGGYNEQFF; CDR3nt: TGTGCCATCCTTCTAGCGGGAGGGTACAATGAGCAGTTCTTC; j_gene: TRBJ2-1; d_gene: TRBD2; v_gene: TRBV2; abundance: few
CDR3aa: CASSLDTNTGELFF; CDR3nt: TGTGCCAGCAGCTTGGACACGAACACCGGGGAGCTGTTTTTT; j_gene: TRBJ2-2; d_gene: -; v_gene: TRBV11-1; abundance: once
CDR3aa: CAWSVRATDTQYF; CDR3nt: TGTGCCTGGAGTGTACGGGCAACAGATACGCAGTATTTT; j_gene: TRBJ2-3; d_gene: -; v_gene: TRBV30; abundance: once
CDR3aa: CASSQDRHTDTQYF; CDR3nt: TGTGCCAGCAGCCAAGATCGGCACACAGATACGCAGTATTTT; j_gene: TRBJ2-3; d_gene: -; v_gene: TRBV4-2; abundance: -
CDR3aa: CASSEDQNEAFF; CDR3nt: TGTGCCAGCAGTGAAGACCAGAACGAAGCTTTCTTT; j_gene: TRBJ1-1; d_gene: -; v_gene: TRBV2; abundance: -
CDR3aa: CASSSSGGENTIYF; CDR3nt: TGTGCCAGCAGCTCTTCAGGGGGTGAGAACACCATATATTTT; j_gene: TRBJ1-3; d_gene: TRBD1; v_gene: TRBV7-2; abundance: -
CDR3aa: CASNRAEIPSSEQYF; CDR3nt: TGTGCCAGCAACCGAGCCGAAATCCCATCTTCCGAGCAGTACTTC; j_gene: TRBJ2-7; d_gene: -; v_gene: TRBV28; abundance: -
CDR3aa: CASSTTQQETQYF; CDR3nt: TGTGCCAGTAGTACGACGCAACAAGAGACCCAGTACTTC; j_gene: TRBJ2-5; d_gene: -; v_gene: TRBV19; abundance: -
CDR3aa: CASSSTVTGELFF; CDR3nt: TGTGCCAGCAGTTCGACAGTAACCGGGGAGCTGTTTTTT; j_gene: TRBJ2-2; d_gene: -; v_gene: TRBV6-5; abundance: -
CDR3aa: CSEWTGNGYTF; CDR3nt: TGCAGCGAGTGGACAGGGAACGGCTACACCTTC; j_gene: TRBJ1-2; d_gene: TRBD1; v_gene: TRBV29-1; abundance: once
CDR3aa: CASTLAGGSETQYF; CDR3nt: TGTGCCAGCACCCTAGCGGGAGGGTCAGAGACCCAGTACTTC; j_gene: TRBJ2-5; d_gene: TRBD2; v_gene: TRBV5-4; abundance: once
CDR3aa: CASSQVPYNEQFF; CDR3nt: TGTGCCAGCAGCCAAGTCCCTTACAATGAGCAGTTCTTC; j_gene: TRBJ2-1; d_gene: -; v_gene: TRBV14; abundance: -
CDR3aa: CASSRRQSNTGELFF; CDR3nt: TGTGCCAGCAGTCGTCGACAGTCGAACACCGGGGAGCTGTTTTTT; j_gene: TRBJ2-2; d_gene: -; v_gene: TRBV6-6; abundance: -
CDR3aa: CASRMDRGLQETQYF; CDR3nt: TGCGCCAGCAGGATGGACAGGGGACTACAAGAGACCCAGTACTTC; j_gene: TRBJ2-5; d_gene: TRBD1; v_gene: TRBV5-1; abundance: -
CDR3aa: CASSISDPGGDYGYTF; CDR3nt: TGTGCCAGTAGTATATCAGATCCAGGAGGGGACTATGGCTACACCTTC; j_gene: TRBJ1-2; d_gene: -; v_gene: TRBV19; abundance: once
CDR3aa: CASSQVISSSYNEQFF; CDR3nt: TGTGCCAGCAGCCAAGTTATCTCCAGCTCCTACAATGAGCAGTTCTTC; j_gene: TRBJ2-1; d_gene: -; v_gene: TRBV4-2; abundance: -
CDR3aa: CASSTHRGRAYEQYF; CDR3nt: TGTGCCAGCAGCACCCACAGGGGGCGGGCCTACGAGCAGTACTTC; j_gene: TRBJ2-7; d_gene: TRBD1; v_gene: TRBV11-2; abundance: -
CDR3aa: CSVCSGPELLDEQYF; CDR3nt: TGCAGCGTTTGTTCGGGACCGGAGCTATTGGACGAGCAGTACTTC; j_gene: TRBJ2-7; d_gene: -; v_gene: TRBV29-1; abundance: -
CDR3aa: CASSLVAVIARFTEAFF; CDR3nt: TGTGCCAGCAGCTTAGTAGCAGTTATCGCTAGATTCACTGAAGCTTTCTTT; j_gene: TRBJ1-1; d_gene: -; v_gene: TRBV7-2; abundance: -
CDR3aa: CASSQDWGQGLYEQYF; CDR3nt: TGCGCCAGCAGCCAAGATTGGGGACAGGGTCTATACGAGCAGTACTTC; j_gene: TRBJ2-7; d_gene: TRBD1; v_gene: TRBV4-3; abundance: -
CDR3aa: CASSRGTGGNQPQHF; CDR3nt: TGTGCCAGCAGCCGCGGGACAGGGGGCAATCAGCCCCAGCATTTT; j_gene: TRBJ1-5; d_gene: TRBD1; v_gene: TRBV14; abundance: -
CDR3aa: CASSEALLGEQYF; CDR3nt: TGTGCCAGCAGTGAAGCCCTCTTAGGGGAGCAGTACTTC; j_gene: TRBJ2-7; d_gene: -; v_gene: TRBV2; abundance: -
CDR3aa: CASSLIRGDSTDTQYF; CDR3nt: TGTGCCAGCAGCTTAATCCGGGGGGACTCCACAGATACGCAGTATTTT; j_gene: TRBJ2-3; d_gene: TRBD2; v_gene: TRBV7-9; abundance: -
CDR3aa: CASRAGQVEALHF; CDR3nt: TGTGCCAGCAGAGCGGGACAGGTGGAGGCCCTCCACTTT; j_gene: TRBJ1-6; d_gene: TRBD1; v_gene: TRBV2; abundance: -
CDR3aa: CASSPLGQGNYGYTF; CDR3nt: TGTGCCAGCAGTCCACTCGGACAGGGCAACTATGGCTACACCTTC; j_gene: TRBJ1-2; d_gene: TRBD1; v_gene: TRBV28; abundance: once
CDR3aa: CAWSVRGLAGVGTQYF; CDR3nt: TGTGCCTGGAGTGTACGGGGACTAGCGGGAGTTGGGACCCAGTACTTC; j_gene: TRBJ2-5; d_gene: TRBD2; v_gene: TRBV30; abundance: -
CDR3aa: CASSLAGVPSEQYF; CDR3nt: TGTGCCAGCAGCCTAGCGGGAGTACCCTCCGAGCAGTACTTC; j_gene: TRBJ2-7; d_gene: TRBD2; v_gene: TRBV5-4; abundance: -
CDR3aa: CASSLGTLNREAFF; CDR3nt: TGTGCCAGCAGCCTGGGGACCTTGAATCGAGAAGCTTTCTTT; j_gene: TRBJ1-1; d_gene: -; v_gene: TRBV7-2; abundance: -
CDR3aa: CASSMTGQETQYF; CDR3nt: TGCGCCAGCAGCATGACAGGTCAAGAGACCCAGTACTTC; j_gene: TRBJ2-5; d_gene: -; v_gene: TRBV5-1; abundance: -
CDR3aa: CASSLERGDEQYF; CDR3nt: TGTGCCAGCAGCTTAGAAAGGGGAGACGAGCAGTACTTC; j_gene: TRBJ2-7; d_gene: -; v_gene: TRBV11-3; abundance: -
CDR3aa: CASSRAGDNEQFF; CDR3nt: TGCGCCAGCAGCCGAGCGGGAGACAATGAGCAGTTCTTC; j_gene: TRBJ2-1; d_gene: TRBD2; v_gene: TRBV5-1; abundance: -
CDR3aa: CASSLPGTEAFF; CDR3nt: TGTGCCAGCAGTCTCCCGGGGACTGAAGCTTTCTTT; j_gene: TRBJ1-1; d_gene: -; v_gene: TRBV6-5; abundance: -
CDR3aa: CASSPQVISGNTIYF; CDR3nt: TGTGCCAGCTCCCCACAGGTTATATCTGGAAACACCATATATTTT; j_gene: TRBJ1-3; d_gene: -; v_gene: TRBV18; abundance: -
CDR3aa: CASSLGVTQYF; CDR3nt: TGTGCCAGCAGCTTAGGGGTGACCCAGTACTTC; j_gene: TRBJ2-5; d_gene: -; v_gene: TRBV7-2; abundance: once
CDR3aa: CASSDPNTEAFF; CDR3nt: TGTGCCAGCAGTGACCCGAACACTGAAGCTTTCTTT; j_gene: TRBJ1-1; d_gene: -; v_gene: TRBV6-1; abundance: -
CDR3aa: CAIRDTTDSPLHF; CDR3nt: TGTGCCATCAGGGACACTACAGATTCACCCCTCCACTTT; j_gene: TRBJ1-6; d_gene: -; v_gene: TRBV10-3; abundance: few
CDR3aa: CASSIQGRNTEAFF; CDR3nt: TGTGCCAGCTCAATCCAGGGCAGGAACACTGAAGCTTTCTTT; j_gene: TRBJ1-1; d_gene: -; v_gene: TRBV18; abundance: -
CDR3aa: CASSLDRGPSPLHF; CDR3nt: TGCGCCAGCAGCTTGGACAGGGGCCCTTCACCCCTCCACTTT; j_gene: TRBJ1-6; d_gene: TRBD1; v_gene: TRBV5-1; abundance: few
CDR3aa: CASSPGDIQETQYF; CDR3nt: TGTGCCAGCAGCCCGGGGGATATACAAGAGACCCAGTACTTC; j_gene: TRBJ2-5; d_gene: -; v_gene: TRBV7-6; abundance: -
CDR3aa: CASIYTGAYEQYF; CDR3nt: TGTGCCAGCATTTATACCGGGGCCTACGAGCAGTACTTC; j_gene: TRBJ2-7; d_gene: -; v_gene: TRBV6-1; abundance: -
CDR3aa: CASSPRGTGEGYEQYF; CDR3nt: TGTGCCAGTAGCCCCAGAGGGACAGGGGAAGGGTACGAGCAGTACTTC; j_gene: TRBJ2-7; d_gene: TRBD1; v_gene: TRBV19; abundance: -
CDR3aa: CASSLRAYSNQPQHF; CDR3nt: TGTGCCAGCAGTTTAAGGGCATATAGCAATCAGCCCCAGCATTTT; j_gene: TRBJ1-5; d_gene: -; v_gene: TRBV28; abundance: -
CDR3aa: CASSPSQETQYF; CDR3nt: TGTGCCAGCAGCCCAAGCCAAGAGACCCAGTACTTC; j_gene: TRBJ2-5; d_gene: -; v_gene: TRBV11-2; abundance: -
CDR3aa: CASSKAGDRDSGYTF; CDR3nt: TGTGCCAGCAGCAAAGCAGGGGACAGGGACAGTGGCTACACCTTC; j_gene: TRBJ1-2; d_gene: -; v_gene: TRBV21-1; abundance: -
CDR3aa: CATDPTGGTEAFF; CDR3nt: TGTGCCACCGATCCTACAGGGGGCACTGAAGCTTTCTTT; j_gene: TRBJ1-1; d_gene: TRBD1; v_gene: TRBV19; abundance: -
CDR3aa: CASRGDRGHYGYTF; CDR3nt: TGTGCCAGCAGGGGGGACAGGGGGCATTATGGCTACACCTTC; j_gene: TRBJ1-2; d_gene: TRBD1; v_gene: TRBV2; abundance: few